Described below is a single TCR beta chain sequence and its context. The sample belongs to a study of blood T cell repertoires in COVID-19. For the study at large: Donors in the United States, Italy and Spain gave samples during acute or convalescent COVID-19. T cells, B-cell-depleted T cells, or PBMCs supplied cDNA or gDNA.

This CDR3 is 12 amino acids long. Germline values: CDR1 SQVTM, CDR2 ANQGSEA. V was trimmed by 5 bases and J by 7 bases, leaving 12 bases between them. TCRdb's copy holds only in-frame clones and misses some; the assay was immunoSEQ multiplex PCR. The repertoire has hundreds of thousands of clones, roughly 84% of them found once; the top ten carry 1.4%. Which cohort a participant joined came from the clinical history participants gave. This TCR came from a woman aged 18-29 years who had been exposed to COVID-19. The sample comprised PBMCs or T cells enriched from blood (not recorded which). This chain uses TRBV29-1 with TRBJ2-1; weak D call: TRBD1 (6 bases). This CDR3 reads CSVIRGTNEQFF. In nucleotides, the CDR3 is TGCAGCGTTATCAGGGGAACGAATGAGCAGTTCTTC.